This TCR beta chain was profiled in a study of T cell repertoires in cytomegalovirus infection. Whole-study context: Public TCR beta signatures indicated both CMV infection and matching HLA type.

Germline CDR1 and CDR2: DFQATT and SNEGSKA (reference sequence). Unmatched junction bases numbered 15, after V lost 3 bases and J lost 7 bases. CDR3 size: 17 residues. Study-wide findings and caveats: Ex vivo, HLA-C-restricted CMV-specific TCR beta clonotypes prevailed over the rest of the response. CMV carriers having the relevant HLA were flagged by cumulative public TCR beta family frequency.

Regarding this clonotype: Its antigen is not known.

TCRdb itself ran the reads through MiXCR, one entry per CDR3 protein. The table includes hundreds of thousands of distinct CDR3 sequences, 20% to 25% detected once. The V call is TRBV20-1, the J call TRBJ2-1; 10 nucleotides align to TRBD2. The source material was CD8+ T cells from PBMCs. This receptor was identified in a human donor in good health (CMV status not recorded). Some clones in this sample may be carry-over from other donors' samples. The CDR3, as DNA: TGCAGTGCTAGCACGTTCCGGGGTAGCGGGGGGTTGAATGAGCAGTTCTTC. Protein product: CSASTFRGSGGLNEQFF.